This TCR beta chain stems from a study of cytomegalovirus exposure and HLA in healthy donors. Study-level findings and limits: Most TCRs appeared rarely, but some public TCRs recurred in many donors.

Sequencing used immunoSEQ multiplex PCR; TCRdb keeps in-frame clones, though not all of them. This sample has some 140,000 clones, with roughly 86% found just once. A remark on this clone: Its antigen is unknown.

V was trimmed by 7 bases and J by 0 bases, leaving 13 bases between them. Germline V gene lookup returns CDR1 MNHEY and CDR2 SMNVEV (reference sequence). The CDR3 has 15 amino acids. This clonotype was obtained from a human donor in good health. The sample consisted of PBMCs. The chain carries TRBV27 and TRBJ2-1; D uncertain. In DNA, the CDR3 is TGTGCCAGCACCTTGACAAGATACTCCTACAATGAGCAGTTCTTC. Amino acids: CASTLTRYSYNEQFF.